The sequence of this T cell receptor beta chain was determined in a study of blood T cell repertoires in COVID-19. V was shortened by 0 bases and J by 5 bases, with 15 bases between the two germline ends. The CDR3 covers 16 residues. The V gene's germline CDR1 is SGDLS and CDR2 YYNGEE. Profiled with immunoSEQ multiplex PCR; TCRdb holds only in-frame clones, not every one. The sample contains 60,000 to 70,000 clones, 65% to 90% of which appear only once. The chain combines TRBV9 with TRBJ2-1; possibly TRBD2 for D (5 bases). This receptor was obtained from a man aged 45-60 years with acute or convalescent COVID-19. Material for sequencing was peripheral blood. In DNA form, the CDR3 reads TGTGCCAGCAGCGTAGGGTCCGGGATTTCCAACAATGAGCAGTTCTTC. Translating it yields CASSVGSGISNNEQFF.